A selection of T cell receptor beta chains follows, all from one sample in a study of T cells in Graves' hyperthyroidism and ophthalmopathy. TCRdb fed the multiplex PCR reads into MiXCR, producing one record per CDR3 protein. The data hold hundreds of thousands of distinct CDR3 sequences, with roughly 15% observed a single time. Sequencing was performed on blood. The receptors were gathered from a woman in her 50s with Graves' ophthalmopathy. Each CDR3 is given with its conserved first and last residue. The order of the fields is CDR3 length, D gene, V gene, clone size, J gene, CDR3 DNA, CDR3 protein. The D gene is left open where the match is weak. Part of the rows lack a size; the others show once, few, many or a class for expanded clones.

length: 16; D: NA; V: TRBV12-3/TRBV12-4; size: many; J: TRBJ1-5; DNA: TGTGCCAGCATCCTTGGGGGGCAGCCTAGCAATCAGCCCCAGCATTTT; CDR3: CASILGGQPSNQPQHF
length: 13; D: NA; V: TRBV6-1; size: many; J: TRBJ1-5; DNA: TGTGCCAGCAGTCGTCAACTTGATCAGCCCCAGCATTTT; CDR3: CASSRQLDQPQHF
length: 19; D: NA; V: TRBV5-1; size: many; J: TRBJ2-1; DNA: TGCGCCAGCAGCGGAGGCAGCTTCGGGACACATCGCTCCTACAATGAGCAGTTCTTC; CDR3: CASSGGSFGTHRSYNEQFF
length: 14; D: NA; V: TRBV7-2; size: many; J: TRBJ1-5; DNA: TGTGCCAGCAGCTTAGCCAGGGGAGATCAGCCCCAGCATTTT; CDR3: CASSLARGDQPQHF
length: 13; D: NA; V: TRBV7-9; size: many; J: TRBJ1-1; DNA: TGTGCCAGCAGCTCTTGGGAGAACACTGAAGCTTTCTTT; CDR3: CASSSWENTEAFF
length: 14; D: NA; V: TRBV10-3; size: NA; J: TRBJ1-5; DNA: TGTGCCATCAGTGTAAGTAGAAGCAATCAGCCCCAGCATTTT; CDR3: CAISVSRSNQPQHF
length: 13; D: NA; V: TRBV5-1; size: many; J: TRBJ1-5; DNA: TGCGCCAGCAGCTCAGGGGCTGGTCAGCCCCAGCATTTT; CDR3: CASSSGAGQPQHF
length: 13; D: NA; V: TRBV12-3/TRBV12-4; size: many; J: TRBJ2-2; DNA: TGTGCCAGCATTCCCTCGGGTGCCGGGGAGCTGTTTTTT; CDR3: CASIPSGAGELFF
length: 16; D: NA; V: TRBV5-1; size: many; J: TRBJ2-3; DNA: TGCGCCAGCAGCAGGACTACCCCCGGAGGCCCAGATACGCAGTATTTT; CDR3: CASSRTTPGGPDTQYF
length: 15; D: NA; V: TRBV5-1; size: few; J: TRBJ2-7; DNA: TGCGCCAGCAGCTTGGCCGGGCAGCTCTCCTACGAGCAGTACTTC; CDR3: CASSLAGQLSYEQYF
length: 15; D: TRBD1; V: TRBV12-3/TRBV12-4; size: many; J: TRBJ2-5; DNA: TGTGCCAGCAGTTTATCGACAGGGGGCTTGAAGACCCAGTACTTC; CDR3: CASSLSTGGLKTQYF
length: 12; D: NA; V: TRBV20-1; size: NA; J: TRBJ2-7; DNA: TGCAGTGCTAGGGGACTCCTATACGAGCAGTACTTC; CDR3: CSARGLLYEQYF
length: 16; D: NA; V: TRBV9; size: few; J: TRBJ2-1; DNA: TGTGCCAGCAGCCCGGGGCTAGCGAGCTCCTACAATGAGCAGTTCTTC; CDR3: CASSPGLASSYNEQFF
length: 13; D: NA; V: TRBV13; size: many; J: TRBJ1-2; DNA: TGTGCCAGCAGCTCCCTGGAGGACTATGGCTACACCTTC; CDR3: CASSSLEDYGYTF
length: 14; D: NA; V: TRBV20-1; size: NA; J: TRBJ2-7; DNA: TGCAGTGCTAGATGGCCCAGGGTGGCCTACGAGCAGTACTTC; CDR3: CSARWPRVAYEQYF
length: 17; D: NA; V: TRBV27; size: few; J: TRBJ1-4; DNA: TGTGCCAGCAGTTTAAACAGGGTGGGGGGCCTCCATGAAAAACTGTTTTTT; CDR3: CASSLNRVGGLHEKLFF
length: 15; D: TRBD2; V: TRBV12-3/TRBV12-4; size: NA; J: TRBJ2-3; DNA: TGTGCCAGCAGTTTAGGCGGGGGGCGCAAAGATACGCAGTATTTT; CDR3: CASSLGGGRKDTQYF
length: 15; D: NA; V: TRBV4-3; size: NA; J: TRBJ2-3; DNA: TGCGCCAGCAGCCAAGATGGGGGTAACCCAGATACGCAGTATTTT; CDR3: CASSQDGGNPDTQYF
length: 19; D: NA; V: TRBV24-1; size: many; J: TRBJ2-2; DNA: TGTGCCACCAGTGACCCGATGGAACAGGGAAGCTCCTTCACCGGGGAGCTGTTTTTT; CDR3: CATSDPMEQGSSFTGELFF
length: 14; D: NA; V: TRBV28; size: few; J: TRBJ1-6; DNA: TGTGCCAGCAGTGGAGGACAAGGCAATTCACCCCTCCACTTT; CDR3: CASSGGQGNSPLHF
length: 16; D: TRBD2; V: TRBV19; size: NA; J: TRBJ2-3; DNA: TGTACCAGTAGTAGCCGTGCGGGAGCTCGCACAGATACGCAGTATTTT; CDR3: CTSSSRAGARTDTQYF
length: 17; D: TRBD2; V: TRBV5-1; size: many; J: TRBJ2-3; DNA: TGCGCCAGCAGCTTGTTGGCTAGCGGGAGTGTCGCAGATACGCAGTATTTT; CDR3: CASSLLASGSVADTQYF
length: 16; D: TRBD1; V: TRBV6-5; size: few; J: TRBJ2-1; DNA: TGTGCCAGCAGTTACTCTAGGACAGGGGTCCACAATGAGCAGTTCTTC; CDR3: CASSYSRTGVHNEQFF
length: 14; D: NA; V: TRBV29-1; size: many; J: TRBJ2-1; DNA: TGCAGCGTTGCGTCGGGACTTTCCTACAATGAGCAGTTCTTC; CDR3: CSVASGLSYNEQFF
length: 16; D: NA; V: TRBV7-2; size: few; J: TRBJ1-3; DNA: TGTGCCAGCAGCTTAGAGGGCAGGACGTTCGGAAACACCATATATTTT; CDR3: CASSLEGRTFGNTIYF
length: 14; D: TRBD1; V: TRBV10-3; size: many; J: TRBJ2-1; DNA: TGTGCCAGCGGGGACAGGGGTTGGGACAATGAGCAGTTCTTC; CDR3: CASGDRGWDNEQFF
length: 13; D: TRBD1; V: TRBV12-3/TRBV12-4; size: many; J: TRBJ2-5; DNA: TGTGCCAGCAGCCACGACAGGGGAGAGACCCAGTACTTC; CDR3: CASSHDRGETQYF
length: 14; D: NA; V: TRBV6-2/TRBV6-3; size: NA; J: TRBJ2-2; DNA: TGTGCCAGCACCGGACAGACGAACACCGGGGAGCTGTTTTTT; CDR3: CASTGQTNTGELFF
length: 13; D: NA; V: TRBV29-1; size: NA; J: TRBJ1-5; DNA: TGCAGCGTTCGGGGGGGTGGGGGGCAGCCCCAGCATTTT; CDR3: CSVRGGGGQPQHF
length: 13; D: TRBD2; V: TRBV5-1; size: many; J: TRBJ2-7; DNA: TGCGCCAGCACTTGGGAGGGTGCCTACGAGCAGTACTTC; CDR3: CASTWEGAYEQYF
length: 14; D: NA; V: TRBV18; size: NA; J: TRBJ2-5; DNA: TGTGCCAGCTCACCACCGTCCCATCAAGAGACCCAGTACTTC; CDR3: CASSPPSHQETQYF
length: 18; D: TRBD2; V: TRBV19; size: NA; J: TRBJ2-1; DNA: TGTGCCAGTAGTATTGGGCTAGCGGGAGGGCATAGATACAATGAGCAGTTCTTC; CDR3: CASSIGLAGGHRYNEQFF
length: 16; D: NA; V: TRBV19; size: few; J: TRBJ2-2; DNA: TGTGCCAGTTTTGTTGGGCCAGGGGCGAACACCGGGGAGCTGTTTTTT; CDR3: CASFVGPGANTGELFF
length: 19; D: NA; V: TRBV4-2; size: NA; J: TRBJ2-3; DNA: TGTGCCAGCAGCCAAGAACGGGAAACGGAGGAGTATGGGACAGATACGCAGTATTTT; CDR3: CASSQERETEEYGTDTQYF
length: 13; D: NA; V: TRBV6-1; size: NA; J: TRBJ1-2; DNA: TGTGCCAGCAGTAGGGGGGCTTTCTATGGCTACACCTTC; CDR3: CASSRGAFYGYTF
length: 15; D: TRBD1; V: TRBV2; size: many; J: TRBJ2-1; DNA: TGTGCCAGCAGTGAATCGGGACAGGGATACAATGAGCAGTTCTTC; CDR3: CASSESGQGYNEQFF
length: 17; D: NA; V: TRBV12-3/TRBV12-4; size: NA; J: TRBJ2-7; DNA: TGTGCCAGCAGCCCAATTACTGAAGCTGGGACCGGACACGAGCAGTACTTC; CDR3: CASSPITEAGTGHEQYF
length: 10; D: NA; V: TRBV12-5; size: many; J: TRBJ2-1; DNA: TGTGCTAGTGGTTTGAGTGAGCAGTTCTTC; CDR3: CASGLSEQFF
length: 15; D: NA; V: TRBV7-6; size: few; J: TRBJ1-1; DNA: TGTGCCAGCAGCTTAAATGGGGGGGGACAAACTGAAGCTTTCTTT; CDR3: CASSLNGGGQTEAFF
length: 15; D: NA; V: TRBV29-1; size: many; J: TRBJ2-3; DNA: TGCAGCGTTGAATGGAACGGGGTTAGCACAGATACGCAGTATTTT; CDR3: CSVEWNGVSTDTQYF
length: 16; D: TRBD1; V: TRBV30; size: many; J: TRBJ1-3; DNA: TGTGCCTGGAGTGCACATCAACAGGGGGCTGGAAACACCATATATTTT; CDR3: CAWSAHQQGAGNTIYF
length: 15; D: TRBD1; V: TRBV7-2; size: many; J: TRBJ2-7; DNA: TGTGCCAGCAGCGGCCGGGACAGAAGCTCCTACGAGCAGTACTTC; CDR3: CASSGRDRSSYEQYF
length: 15; D: TRBD2; V: TRBV7-9; size: once; J: TRBJ2-3; DNA: TGTGCCAGCAGCTCACTAGCGGGACGCGCAGATACGCAGTATTTT; CDR3: CASSSLAGRADTQYF
length: 13; D: NA; V: TRBV2; size: many; J: TRBJ1-4; DNA: TGTGCCAGCAGGGCGATTGATGATGAAAAACTGTTTTTT; CDR3: CASRAIDDEKLFF
length: 16; D: TRBD2; V: TRBV7-3; size: NA; J: TRBJ2-3; DNA: TGTGCCAGCAGCTTACTCCGGGACGGGACTAGTCATACGCAGTATTTT; CDR3: CASSLLRDGTSHTQYF
length: 15; D: NA; V: TRBV18; size: many; J: TRBJ2-3; DNA: TGTGCCAGCTCACGACGGGAAATACGCACAGATACGCAGTATTTT; CDR3: CASSRREIRTDTQYF
length: 12; D: TRBD1; V: TRBV6-1; size: NA; J: TRBJ2-4; DNA: TGTGCCAGCAGTTTCCGGGACAGGTTGCAGTACTTC; CDR3: CASSFRDRLQYF
length: 10; D: NA; V: TRBV2; size: many; J: TRBJ2-2; DNA: TGTGCCAGCATGAGCAGGACGCTGTTTTTT; CDR3: CASMSRTLFF
length: 11; D: NA; V: TRBV7-9; size: NA; J: TRBJ2-1; DNA: TGTGCCAGCCACCTCTTATATGAGCAGTTCTTC; CDR3: CASHLLYEQFF
length: 15; D: NA; V: TRBV20-1; size: NA; J: TRBJ2-1; DNA: TGCAGTGCTAGAGATTTGCCAGTGATCTACAATGAGCAGTTCTTC; CDR3: CSARDLPVIYNEQFF
length: 19; D: TRBD2; V: TRBV11-3; size: many; J: TRBJ2-1; DNA: TGTGCCAGCAGCCTTAGGTTCACGGGGACTAGCGGGAGAAACAATGAGCAGTTCTTC; CDR3: CASSLRFTGTSGRNNEQFF
length: 14; D: NA; V: TRBV7-2; size: NA; J: TRBJ2-7; DNA: TGTGCCAGCAGCTTCCTGGGACCATCCTCCGAGCAGTACTTC; CDR3: CASSFLGPSSEQYF
length: 17; D: NA; V: TRBV7-2; size: few; J: TRBJ2-2; DNA: TGTGCCAGCAGCTTAGGGTCGGCAGGGCGGAGTTTCGGGGAGCTGTTTTTT; CDR3: CASSLGSAGRSFGELFF
length: 15; D: NA; V: TRBV27; size: NA; J: TRBJ1-1; DNA: TGTGCCAGCAGTCAAGAGCAGAGGCTGAACACTGAAGCTTTCTTT; CDR3: CASSQEQRLNTEAFF
length: 14; D: TRBD1; V: TRBV5-1; size: few; J: TRBJ1-1; DNA: TGCGCCAGCAGAAAGGGACAGGGCTTCACTGAAGCTTTCTTT; CDR3: CASRKGQGFTEAFF
length: 15; D: NA; V: TRBV2; size: many; J: TRBJ2-5; DNA: TGTGCCAGCAGTGAAGGTTGGGGTGCTGCAGAGACCCAGTACTTC; CDR3: CASSEGWGAAETQYF
length: 16; D: TRBD2; V: TRBV7-2; size: many; J: TRBJ2-2; DNA: TGTGCCAGCAGCGGGGGACTAGCGGGAGGGGGCGGGGAGCTGTTTTTT; CDR3: CASSGGLAGGGGELFF